Shown below are 21 T cell receptor beta chains from a single sample sequenced in a study of Ad26.COV2.S vaccination and SARS-CoV-2 variants. Only in-frame clones appear in the TCRdb table, and some are missing; sequencing was by immunoSEQ multiplex PCR. The data show 350,000 to 400,000 clones, about nine tenths seen once. Described treatment: around 19 received Ad26.COV2.S at low or high dose, single or two shots; about five received placebo; per-sample allocation not given. Collection of the samples took place on day 63 after the first injection of vaccine or placebo. Sequencing used peripheral blood, obtained in a trial of Ad26.COV2.S vaccine versus placebo. These receptors all come from a person aged 18-60 years who received the Ad26.COV2.S COVID-19 vaccine or a placebo.

The rearrangement joins TRBV2 to TRBJ2-7, with TRBD1 matching 9 bases. Looked up from germline, CDR1 is SNHLY and CDR2 is FYNNEI. The CDR3 runs 15 residues. J gave up 6 bases and V 6 bases, and 12 bases lay outside the gene matches. The CDR3 region is CASRQPGQGFSEQYF. As DNA, the CDR3 is TGTGCCAGCAGGCAACCGGGACAGGGTTTCTCCGAGCAGTACTTC.

This clone has just one count. V and J are TRBV28 and TRBJ2-3; TRBD2 aligns across 15 bases. Trimming at V came to 6 bases and at J to 5 bases, leaving 9 bases not matched to a gene. The CDR3 contains 17 residues. Germline V gives CDR1 MDHEN, CDR2 SYDVKM. In nucleotides, the CDR3 is TGTGCCAGCAGGAAGGGGACTAGCGGGAGGTATATAGATACGCAGTATTTT. It codes for CASRKGTSGRYIDTQYF.

The genes are TRBV18 and TRBJ1-2, with 9 nucleotides matching TRBD1. CDR3 size: 14 residues. Trimming took 6 bases from V and 6 from J; bases not matched to a gene: 8. CDR1 is KGHSH, CDR2 LQKENI, per germline. This CDR3 is CASSATGGKDGYTF. As DNA, the CDR3 is TGTGCCAGCTCCGCGACAGGGGGGAAGGATGGCTACACCTTC.

The chain is built from TRBV5-4 and TRBJ1-6, with a tentative D call TRBD1 (6 bases). The germline V and J ends were trimmed by 0 bases and 8 bases, with 12 bases remaining between them. The CDR3 length is 15 residues. Germline CDR1 and CDR2: SGHNT and YYREEE (reference sequence). In nucleotides, the CDR3 is TGTGCCAGCAGCTTGGGGCCAGGGGTAGATTCACCCCTCCACTTT. It yields the protein CASSLGPGVDSPLHF.

This clone was seen only a few times. CDR3 nucleotides: TGTGCCAGCAGTTTATATGCGGGGACAGGGGCCTACGAGCAGTACTTC. Translating gives CASSLYAGTGAYEQYF. The chain uses TRBV27 and TRBJ2-7, with 10 bases aligning to TRBD1. Germline V gives CDR1 MNHEY, CDR2 SMNVEV (reference sequence). After removal of 1 base from V and 2 bases from J, the junction contained 5 bases not matched to a gene. The CDR3 extends over 16 amino acids.

The rearrangement uses TRBV2 and TRBJ2-3; unclear D gene. The CDR3 has 14 amino acids. Deletions cut 3 bases from V and 6 bases from J, with 13 bases between. Germline V gene sequence: CDR1 SNHLY, CDR2 FYNNEI. The CDR3 sequence is CASSDEVGPDTQYF. CDR3 nucleotides: TGTGCCAGCAGTGACGAGGTTGGGCCCGATACGCAGTATTTT.

This clone showed up just a few times. V and J are TRBV27 and TRBJ2-7; D call uncertain. CDR1 is MNHEY and CDR2 is SMNVEV in the germline V gene (reference sequence). There are 9 residues in the CDR3. V was cut by 4 bases and J by 6 bases, with 1 base left in between. The CDR3 DNA is TGTGCCAGCAGTTCCGAGCAGTACTTC. Its translation: CASSSEQYF.

This sequence joins TRBV12-5 and TRBJ2-7; D not resolved. Between the trimmed V and J ends, which lost 10 bases and 2 bases, there was a span of 9 bases. This CDR3 comprises 11 residues. In germline, CDR1 is LGHNT, CDR2 FRNRAP. The CDR3 is CATGGAYEQYF. The CDR3 bases are TGTGCTACCGGTGGGGCCTACGAGCAGTACTTC.

This clone showed up just once. This sequence joins TRBV2 and TRBJ2-1, with D tentatively TRBD1 (6 bases). CDR1 and CDR2 from the germline V gene are SNHLY and FYNNEI. The CDR3 consists of 15 residues. The germline V and J ends were trimmed by 8 bases and 0 bases, with 14 bases remaining between them. CDR3 DNA sequence: TGTGCCAGCTTCTTTCAGGGGAGCTCCTACAATGAGCAGTTCTTC. Translated: CASFFQGSSYNEQFF.

The chain couples TRBV28 to TRBJ2-4; 13 nucleotides match TRBD2. J lost 10 bases, V lost 7 bases, and 10 bases had no gene match. Germline assignment: CDR1 MDHEN and CDR2 SYDVKM. The CDR3 runs to 15 residues. The CDR3 DNA sequence: TGTGCCAGCACCGAGGGCGGACTAGCGGGAGTTATTCAGTACTTC. Its protein product is CASTEGGLAGVIQYF.

The chain couples TRBV6-2 or TRBV6-3 to TRBJ2-5; D is uncertain. The V gene's germline CDR1 is MNHEY and CDR2 SVGEGT. The V end was cut by 2 bases, the J end by 4 bases, with 8 bases between. The CDR3 length is 13 residues. Written as DNA, the CDR3 is TGTGCCAGCAGTTACGGGCACTTAGAGACCCAGTACTTC. This gives the protein CASSYGHLETQYF.

This clone was detected only a few times. The chain couples TRBV6-1 to TRBJ2-2; D is possibly TRBD1 (6 bases). Germline V gene data show CDR1 as MNHNS and CDR2 as SASEGT. This CDR3 is 15 amino acids long. Between the trimmed V and J ends, which lost 3 bases and 5 bases, there was a span of 13 bases. The CDR3 sequence is CASSEGAFKTGELFF. The CDR3 DNA is TGTGCCAGCAGTGAGGGGGCCTTTAAAACCGGGGAGCTGTTTTTT.

The gene calls are TRBV9 and TRBJ2-2, with 9 bases that match TRBD2. CDR1 is SGDLS and CDR2 is YYNGEE in the germline V gene. The CDR3 contains 16 residues. Trimming cost V 4 bases and J 0 bases; bases outside gene matches: 4. The CDR3 protein is CASSQRLAANTGELFF. The DNA of the CDR3 is TGTGCCAGCAGCCAAAGACTAGCGGCGAACACCGGGGAGCTGTTTTTT.

V is TRBV6-6 and J is TRBJ2-1; TRBD2 agrees at 7 bases. The CDR3 runs 12 residues. Germline V gives CDR1 MNHNY, CDR2 SVGAGI (reference sequence). With 6 bases clipped from V and 7 bases from J, the junction kept 3 bases outside the gene matches. CDR3 loop: CASRLALNEQFF. For the CDR3, the DNA is TGTGCCAGCAGACTAGCGCTAAATGAGCAGTTCTTC.

The V gene is TRBV5-6, the J gene TRBJ2-7, with D possibly matching TRBD1 (6 bases). The CDR3 sequence is 13 residues long. V lost 5 bases to trimming and J lost 3 bases, with 12 bases between them. CDR1 is SGHDT and CDR2 is YYEEEE in the germline V gene. The CDR3 DNA reads TGTGCCAGCAGTCACGGGACATACTACGAGCAGTACTTC. Protein sequence: CASSHGTYYEQYF. Full variable domain (remainder filled in from reference TRBV5-6 and TRBJ2-7): DAGVTQSPTHLIKTRGQQVTLRCSPKSGHDTVSWYQQALGQGPQFIFQYYEEEERQRGNFPDRFSGHQFPNYSSELNVNALLLGDSALYLCASSHGTYYEQYFGPGTRLTVT.

The chain is built from TRBV19 and TRBJ1-4; 7 bases map to TRBD1. The trim removed 4 bases at V and 7 bases at J, leaving 3 bases unmatched. The CDR3 length is 13 residues. Germline-derived CDR1 and CDR2 are LNHDA and SQIVND (reference sequence). The CDR3 sequence: CASSNYRGEKLFF. In nucleotides, the CDR3 is TGTGCCAGTAGTAATTACAGGGGTGAAAAACTGTTTTTT.

The chain employs TRBV5-5 and TRBJ2-1, with TRBD2 matching 9 bases. Germline V gene data show CDR1 as SGHKS and CDR2 as YYEKEE (reference sequence). The ends lost 5 bases at V and 4 bases at J; junction bases unmatched: 4. The CDR3 length is 14 residues. DNA of the CDR3: TGTGCCAGCAGGAAGACTAGCGGTTACAATGAGCAGTTCTTC. Amino acid sequence: CASRKTSGYNEQFF.

A few counts support this clone. The chain carries TRBV7-8 and TRBJ1-1; 8 bases map to TRBD1. CDR3 length: 15 amino acids. Germline values: CDR1 SGHVS, CDR2 FQNEAQ. J gave up 0 bases and V 5 bases, and 5 bases lay outside the gene matches. The CDR3 nucleotides are TGTGCCAGCAGCGTGGACAGGGCCTTGAACACTGAAGCTTTCTTT. Protein product: CASSVDRALNTEAFF.

V and J are TRBV28 and TRBJ2-6; 8 positions match TRBD1. Germline CDR1 and CDR2: MDHEN and SYDVKM. Germline trimming cut 10 bases from V and 2 bases from J; bases unmatched to any gene: 13. The CDR3 totals 17 residues. Here the CDR3 reads CATTLPGQAPGANVLTF. CDR3 coding DNA: TGTGCCACCACCCTACCGGGACAGGCACCTGGGGCCAACGTCCTGACTTTC. Together with reference TRBV28 and TRBJ2-6, the CDR3 gives the full variable domain: DVKVTQSSRYLVKRTGEKVFLECVQDMDHENMFWYRQDPGLGLRLIYFSYDVKMKEKGDIPEGYSVSREKKERFSLILESASTNQTSMYLCATTLPGQAPGANVLTFGAGSRLTVL.

This rearrangement joins TRBV4-1 to TRBJ1-5; D ambiguous. Germline CDR1 reads MGHRA; CDR2 reads YSYEKL. Trimming removed 4 bases at V and 1 base at J, with 11 bases between. This CDR3 is 15 amino acids long. The CDR3 protein is CASSRSAGSNQPQHF. The CDR3 region has the DNA TGCGCCAGCAGCCGGTCGGCGGGGAGCAATCAGCCCCAGCATTTT.

The chain has TRBV7-6 and TRBJ2-5, with D perhaps given as TRBD1 or TRBD2 (6 bases each). Germline CDR1 and CDR2: SGHVS and FNYEAQ. The CDR3 has 15 residues. V lost 5 bases and J 5 bases, leaving 18 bases between the germline ends. The CDR3 DNA follows: TGTGCCAGCAGCGCAACTAGCAGGGGTTTCGAGACCCAGTACTTC. Its protein product is CASSATSRGFETQYF.